This TCR beta chain was captured by sequencing in a study of cytotoxic CD8 clonotypes in ibrutinib-treated CLL (dated by TCRdb to the early 2020s). Notes on the research overall: In this cohort, 15 or so patients were treatment-naive and roughly 10 were relapsed/refractory, while around 18 had unmutated IGHV. Partial responses were observed in some 24 patients and complete responses in 2; after a median follow-up of 68 months, remission was maintained in 15 or so patients and progression was observed in 12. Samples at response were collected after a median of roughly 13 months of treatment, with a range of about 6 to 36 months. On average, each sample yielded around 250,000 productive templates and tens of thousands of productive rearrangements. Longitudinal samples were obtainable from about 30% of the roughly 90 participants in the trial. Cryopreserved peripheral blood mononuclear cells were obtained prior to treatment, at the time of response, and at either disease progression or sustained remission. Every sample from remission and from progressive disease was obtained while the patients were still on ibrutinib. The full study reports these points: Sampling times were not matched between sustained-remission and progressing patients, and lymph node repertoires were not studied. Public clonotypes were rare and either shrank or stayed stable during treatment, and the rise in clonality at ibrutinib response reflected expansion of private clonotypes. An increase in clonality was observed at ibrutinib response, with clonality remaining stable during sustained remission and falling back toward baseline at progression. Baseline clonality exceeded that of age-matched healthy donors and correlated strongly with circulating CD8+ T-cell counts.

For TCR beta library preparation, 1.5 to 2.5 micrograms of genomic DNA were extracted from the cryopreserved PBMCs. High-throughput TCR beta sequencing was performed on longitudinal blood samples from CLL patients receiving ibrutinib monotherapy. The patients were enrolled in a single-center, open-label phase 2 trial of ibrutinib monotherapy. At the junction V is shortened by 2 bases and J by 7 bases, with 12 bases in between. The CDR3 holds 14 amino acids from the cysteine to the phenylalanine. The DNA shown is the 42-base CDR3, in frame from base 1. The CDR1 and CDR2 encoded by the germline V gene are ENHRY and SYGVKD. Remarks on this clone: No antigen is known for it. Per-nucleotide qualities are absent, and no much larger clonotype sits a single base away.

The goal of deep resolution MiSeq sequencing was a depth between 1 in 1 million and 1 in 200,000 T cells, and coverage averaged 10x per clonotype. The immunoSEQ hsTCRB Kit was used to generate TCR beta libraries. In the authors' own workflow: Data were analyzed with ImmunoSEQ Data Assistant and ImmunoSEQ Analyzer, with V, D and J genes assigned per IMGT definitions. Clonality was computed as one minus normalized Shannon entropy of productive rearrangement frequencies, ranging from 0 to 1. Public clonotype analysis was restricted to overrepresented clonotypes comprising at least 0.05% of each patient's repertoire. About a dozen age-matched healthy donor repertoires from immuneACCESS served as clonality controls. TCRdb obtained this table from immuneACCESS and retained in-frame rearrangements with V and J assigned. These tables miss some clones; where compared with another copy, unresolved V genes account for less than half of the shortfall, and the remainder is unexplained. V, J and clone size are taken as reported in that table, and D and trimming were inferred from the DNA itself. In all, the sample holds about 330,000 clones, and 67% of those were seen once. Together, the top ten hold around 6.3% of the sample.

The sample in question was PBMCs, obtained after 36 months of ibrutinib treatment. The chain links TRBV10-3 with TRBJ1-5, with TRBD1 as a weak D call on 5 bases. The sequence was obtained from a human donor with chronic lymphocytic leukemia. Here the CDR3 is given as CAISEVGRGQPQHF. At the DNA level, the sequence is TGTGCCATCAGTGAGGTGGGACGGGGGCAGCCCCAGCATTTT.